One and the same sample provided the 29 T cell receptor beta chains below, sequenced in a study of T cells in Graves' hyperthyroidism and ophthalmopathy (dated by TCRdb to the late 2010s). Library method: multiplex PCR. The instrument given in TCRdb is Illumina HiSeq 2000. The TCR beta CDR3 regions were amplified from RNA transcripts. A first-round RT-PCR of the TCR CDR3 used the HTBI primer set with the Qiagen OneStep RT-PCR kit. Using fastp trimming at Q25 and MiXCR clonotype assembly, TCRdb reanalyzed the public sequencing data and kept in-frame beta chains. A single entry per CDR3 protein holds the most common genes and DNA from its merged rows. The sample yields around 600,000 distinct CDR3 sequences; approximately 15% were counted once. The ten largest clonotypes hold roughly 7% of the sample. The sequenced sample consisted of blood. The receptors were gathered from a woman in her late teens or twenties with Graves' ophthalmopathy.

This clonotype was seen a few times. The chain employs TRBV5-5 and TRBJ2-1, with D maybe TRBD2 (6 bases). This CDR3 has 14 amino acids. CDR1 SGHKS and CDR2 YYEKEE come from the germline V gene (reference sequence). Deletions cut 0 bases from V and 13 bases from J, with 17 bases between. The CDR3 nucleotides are TGTGCCAGCAGCTTGGGGGATAAAAGCGGGCGTCAGTTCTTC. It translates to CASSLGDKSGRQFF. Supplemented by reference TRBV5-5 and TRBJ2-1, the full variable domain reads DAGVTQSPTHLIKTRGQQVTLRCSPISGHKSVSWYQQVLGQGPQFIFQYYEKEERGRGNFPDRFSARQFPNYSSELNVNALLLGDSALYLCASSLGDKSGRQFFGPGTRLTVL.

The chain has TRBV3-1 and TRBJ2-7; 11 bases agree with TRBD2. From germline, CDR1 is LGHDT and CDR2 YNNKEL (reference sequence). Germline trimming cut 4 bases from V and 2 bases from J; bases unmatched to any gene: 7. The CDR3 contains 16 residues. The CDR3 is CASSPNLAGGPYEQYF. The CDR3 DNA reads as TGTGCCAGCAGCCCGAACCTAGCGGGAGGTCCCTACGAGCAGTACTTC.

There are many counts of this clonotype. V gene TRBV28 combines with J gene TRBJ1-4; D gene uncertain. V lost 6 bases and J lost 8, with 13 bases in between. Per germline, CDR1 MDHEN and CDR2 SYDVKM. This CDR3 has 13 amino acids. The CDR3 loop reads CASSIVGGEKLFF. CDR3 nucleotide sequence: TGTGCCAGCAGCATTGTGGGAGGGGAAAAACTGTTTTTT.

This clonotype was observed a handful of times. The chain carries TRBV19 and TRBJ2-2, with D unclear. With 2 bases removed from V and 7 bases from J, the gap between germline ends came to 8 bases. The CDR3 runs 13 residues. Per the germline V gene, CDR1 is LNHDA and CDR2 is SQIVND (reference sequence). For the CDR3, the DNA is TGTGCCAGTAGTATAAGGCTCCGCGGGGAGCTGTTTTTT. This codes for CASSIRLRGELFF.

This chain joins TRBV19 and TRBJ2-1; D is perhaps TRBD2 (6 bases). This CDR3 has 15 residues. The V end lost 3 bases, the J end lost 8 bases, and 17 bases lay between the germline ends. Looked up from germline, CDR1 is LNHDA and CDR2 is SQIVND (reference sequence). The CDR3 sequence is CASSIYHRDSDEQFF. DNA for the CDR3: TGTGCCAGTAGTATCTACCACCGGGACTCAGATGAGCAGTTCTTC. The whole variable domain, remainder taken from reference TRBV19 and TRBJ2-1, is DGGITQSPKYLFRKEGQNVTLSCEQNLNHDAMYWYRQDPGQGLRLIYYSQIVNDFQKGDIAEGYSVSREKKESFPLTVTSAQKNPTAFYLCASSIYHRDSDEQFFGPGTRLTVL.

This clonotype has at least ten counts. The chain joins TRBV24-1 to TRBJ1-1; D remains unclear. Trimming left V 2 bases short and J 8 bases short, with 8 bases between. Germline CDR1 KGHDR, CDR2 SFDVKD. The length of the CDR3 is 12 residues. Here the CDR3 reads CATSDSLGEAFF. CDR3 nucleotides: TGTGCCACCAGTGATTCGCTAGGAGAAGCTTTCTTT.

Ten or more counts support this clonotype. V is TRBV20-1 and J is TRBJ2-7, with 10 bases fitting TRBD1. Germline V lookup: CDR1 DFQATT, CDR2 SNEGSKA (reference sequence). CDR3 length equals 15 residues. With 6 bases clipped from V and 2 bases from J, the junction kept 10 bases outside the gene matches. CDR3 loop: CSAADGGQGTYEQYF. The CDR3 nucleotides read TGCAGTGCCGCGGATGGGGGACAGGGGACCTACGAGCAGTACTTC.

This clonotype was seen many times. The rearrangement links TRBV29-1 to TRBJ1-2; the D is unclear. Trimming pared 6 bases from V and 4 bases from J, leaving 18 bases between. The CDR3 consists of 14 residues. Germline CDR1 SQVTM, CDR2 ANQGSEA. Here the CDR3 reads CSVPGVGNLYGYTF. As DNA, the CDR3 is TGCAGCGTCCCTGGGGTGGGGAACCTCTATGGCTACACCTTC.

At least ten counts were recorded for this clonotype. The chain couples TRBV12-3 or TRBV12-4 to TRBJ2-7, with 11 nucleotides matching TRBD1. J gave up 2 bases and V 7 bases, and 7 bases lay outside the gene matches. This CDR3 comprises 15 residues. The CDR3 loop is CASNGRGQGAYEQYF. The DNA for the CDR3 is TGTGCCAGCAACGGGAGGGGACAGGGGGCCTACGAGCAGTACTTC.

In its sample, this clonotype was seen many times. This CDR3 reads CASRIGWGADTQYF. The CDR3, as DNA: TGTGCCAGCAGAATAGGCTGGGGTGCAGATACGCAGTATTTT. The chain has TRBV7-8 and TRBJ2-3; D unclear. Germline V gene data show CDR1 as SGHVS and CDR2 as FQNEAQ. V lost 6 bases, J lost 4 bases, and 14 bases lay in between. This CDR3 region has 14 residues.

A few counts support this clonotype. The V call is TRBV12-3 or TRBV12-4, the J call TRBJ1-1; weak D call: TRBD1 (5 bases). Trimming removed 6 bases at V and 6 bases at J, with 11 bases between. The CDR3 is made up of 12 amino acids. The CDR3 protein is CASSSGGSEAFF. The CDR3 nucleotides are TGTGCCAGCAGCAGTGGGGGTTCTGAAGCTTTCTTT.

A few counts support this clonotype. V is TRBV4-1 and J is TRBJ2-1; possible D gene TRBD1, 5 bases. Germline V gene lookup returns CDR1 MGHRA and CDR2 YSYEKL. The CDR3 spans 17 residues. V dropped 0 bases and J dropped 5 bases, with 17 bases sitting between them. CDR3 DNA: TGCGCCAGCAGCCAAGATATAGGGGCAGGGATGGACAATGAGCAGTTCTTC. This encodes CASSQDIGAGMDNEQFF.

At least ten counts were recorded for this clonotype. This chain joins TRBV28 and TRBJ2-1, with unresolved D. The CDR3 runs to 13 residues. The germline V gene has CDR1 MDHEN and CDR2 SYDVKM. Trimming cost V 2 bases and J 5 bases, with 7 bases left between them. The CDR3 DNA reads TGTGCCAGCAGTTTAACCGGCAACAATGAGCAGTTCTTC. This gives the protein CASSLTGNNEQFF. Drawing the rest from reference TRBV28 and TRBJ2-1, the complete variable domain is DVKVTQSSRYLVKRTGEKVFLECVQDMDHENMFWYRQDPGLGLRLIYFSYDVKMKEKGDIPEGYSVSREKKERFSLILESASTNQTSMYLCASSLTGNNEQFFGPGTRLTVL.

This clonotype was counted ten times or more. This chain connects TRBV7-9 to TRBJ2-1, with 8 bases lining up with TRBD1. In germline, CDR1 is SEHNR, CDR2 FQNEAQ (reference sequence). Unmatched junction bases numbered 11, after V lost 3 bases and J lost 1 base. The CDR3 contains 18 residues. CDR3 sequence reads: CASSFTYRGRMSYNEQFF. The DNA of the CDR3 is TGTGCCAGCAGCTTCACTTACAGGGGGAGGATGTCCTACAATGAGCAGTTCTTC. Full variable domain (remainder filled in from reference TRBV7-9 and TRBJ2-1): DTGVSQNPRHKITKRGQNVTFRCDPISEHNRLYWYRQTLGQGPEFLTYFQNEAQLEKSRLLSDRFSAERPKGSFSTLEIQRTEQGDSAMYLCASSFTYRGRMSYNEQFFGPGTRLTVL.

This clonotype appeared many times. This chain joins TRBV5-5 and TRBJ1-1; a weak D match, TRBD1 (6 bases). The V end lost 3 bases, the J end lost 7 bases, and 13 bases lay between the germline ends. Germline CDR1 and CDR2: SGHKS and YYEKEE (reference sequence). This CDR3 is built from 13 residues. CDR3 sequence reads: CASSSQGGGEAFF. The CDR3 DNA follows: TGTGCCAGCAGCTCCCAGGGAGGGGGTGAAGCTTTCTTT.

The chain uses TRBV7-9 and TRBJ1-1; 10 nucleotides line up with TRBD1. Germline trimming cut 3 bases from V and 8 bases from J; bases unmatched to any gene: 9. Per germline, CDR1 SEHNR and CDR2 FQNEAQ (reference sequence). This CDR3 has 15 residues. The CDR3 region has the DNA TGTGCCAGCAGCTTGGGGGGACAGGGGCGACCCGAAGCTTTCTTT. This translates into CASSLGGQGRPEAFF.

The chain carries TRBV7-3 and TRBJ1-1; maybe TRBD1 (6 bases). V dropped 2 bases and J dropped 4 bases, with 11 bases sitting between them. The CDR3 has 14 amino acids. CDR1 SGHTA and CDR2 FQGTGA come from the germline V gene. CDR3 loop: CASSLAGAVTEAFF. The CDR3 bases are TGTGCCAGCAGCTTAGCAGGGGCAGTCACTGAAGCTTTCTTT.

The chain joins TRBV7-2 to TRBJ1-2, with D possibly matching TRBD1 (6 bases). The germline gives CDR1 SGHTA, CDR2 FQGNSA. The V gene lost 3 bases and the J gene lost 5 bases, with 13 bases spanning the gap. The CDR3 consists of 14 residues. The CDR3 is CASSFTGSPYGYTF. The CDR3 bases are TGTGCCAGCAGCTTCACAGGGTCCCCTTATGGCTACACCTTC.

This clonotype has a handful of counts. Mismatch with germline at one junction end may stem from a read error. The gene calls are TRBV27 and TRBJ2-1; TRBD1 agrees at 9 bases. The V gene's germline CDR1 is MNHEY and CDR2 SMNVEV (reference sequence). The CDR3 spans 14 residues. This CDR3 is CASSTGTGWNERFF. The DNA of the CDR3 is TGTGCCAGCAGTACCGGGACAGGGTGGAATGAGCGGTTCTTC.

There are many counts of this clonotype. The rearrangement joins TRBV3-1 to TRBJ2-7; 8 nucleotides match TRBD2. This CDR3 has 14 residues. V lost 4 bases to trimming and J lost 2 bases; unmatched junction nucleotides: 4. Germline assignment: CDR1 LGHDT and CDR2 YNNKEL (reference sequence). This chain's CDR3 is CASSPTSATYEQYF. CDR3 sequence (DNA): TGTGCCAGCAGCCCGACTAGCGCAACCTACGAGCAGTACTTC.

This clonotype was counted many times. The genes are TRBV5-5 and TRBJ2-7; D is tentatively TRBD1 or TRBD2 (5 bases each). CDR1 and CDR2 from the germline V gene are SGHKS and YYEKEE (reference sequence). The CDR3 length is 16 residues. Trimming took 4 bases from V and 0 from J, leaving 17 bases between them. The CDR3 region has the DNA TGTGCCAGCAGCCTCAAGGGACGAACCTTCTCCTACGAGCAGTACTTC. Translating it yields CASSLKGRTFSYEQYF.

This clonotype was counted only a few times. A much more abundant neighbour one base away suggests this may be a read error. The CDR3 DNA follows: TGTGCCGGCAGTAGGATAACGGGGGTAAACACTGAAGCTTTCTTT. It is translated as CAGSRITGVNTEAFF. The rearrangement uses TRBV28 and TRBJ1-1; the D gene is possibly TRBD1 (5 bases). The CDR3 is 15 residues long. Germline V CDR1 and CDR2: MDHEN, SYDVKM.

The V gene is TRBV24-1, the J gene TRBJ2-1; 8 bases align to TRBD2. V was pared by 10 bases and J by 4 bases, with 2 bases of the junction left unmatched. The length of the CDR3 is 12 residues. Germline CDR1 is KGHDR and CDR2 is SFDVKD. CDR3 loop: CATSGIYNEQFF. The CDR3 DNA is TGTGCCACTAGCGGGATTTACAATGAGCAGTTCTTC.

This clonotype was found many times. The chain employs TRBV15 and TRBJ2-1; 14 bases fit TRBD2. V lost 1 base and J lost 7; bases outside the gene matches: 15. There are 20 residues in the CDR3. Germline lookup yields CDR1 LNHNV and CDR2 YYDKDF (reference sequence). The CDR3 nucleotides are TGTGCCACCAGCAGAGTCCGACTAGCGGGAGGGCCCCCCCCCCGAAATGAGCAGTTCTTC. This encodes CATSRVRLAGGPPPRNEQFF.

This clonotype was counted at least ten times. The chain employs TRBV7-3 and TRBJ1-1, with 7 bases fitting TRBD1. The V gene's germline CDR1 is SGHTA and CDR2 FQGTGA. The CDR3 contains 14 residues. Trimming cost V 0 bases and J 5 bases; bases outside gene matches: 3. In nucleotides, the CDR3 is TGTGCCAGCAGCTTAACCAGGGGGGCAACTGAAGCTTTCTTT. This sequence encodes CASSLTRGATEAFF.

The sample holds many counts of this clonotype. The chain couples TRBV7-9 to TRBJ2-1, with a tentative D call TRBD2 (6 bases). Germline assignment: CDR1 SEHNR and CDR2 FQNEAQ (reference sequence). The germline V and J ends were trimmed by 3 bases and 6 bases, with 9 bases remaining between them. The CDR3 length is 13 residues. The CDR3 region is CASSFGGINEQFF. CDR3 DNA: TGTGCCAGCAGCTTCGGCGGGATCAATGAGCAGTTCTTC.

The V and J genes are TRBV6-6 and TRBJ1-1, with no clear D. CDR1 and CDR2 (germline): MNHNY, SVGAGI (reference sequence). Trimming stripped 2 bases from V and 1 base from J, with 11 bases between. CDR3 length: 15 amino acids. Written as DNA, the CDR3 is TGTGCCAGCAGTTACGGTCCAATTTCGAACACTGAAGCTTTCTTT. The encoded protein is CASSYGPISNTEAFF.

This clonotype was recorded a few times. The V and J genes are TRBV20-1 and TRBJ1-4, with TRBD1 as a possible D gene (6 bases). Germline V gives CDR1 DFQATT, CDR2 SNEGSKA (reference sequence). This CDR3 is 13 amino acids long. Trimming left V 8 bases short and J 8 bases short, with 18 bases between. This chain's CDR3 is CSPFDRRREKLFF. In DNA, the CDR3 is TGCAGTCCTTTCGACAGGAGACGCGAAAAACTGTTTTTT.

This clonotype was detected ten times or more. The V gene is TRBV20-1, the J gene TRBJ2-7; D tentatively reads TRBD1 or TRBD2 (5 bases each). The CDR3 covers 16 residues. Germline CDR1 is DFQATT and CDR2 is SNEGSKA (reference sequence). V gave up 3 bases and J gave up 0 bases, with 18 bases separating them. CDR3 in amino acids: CSASSGDLMGSYEQYF. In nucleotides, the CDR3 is TGCAGTGCTAGTAGTGGGGACCTGATGGGCTCCTACGAGCAGTACTTC.